These T cell receptor beta chains were read from a single sample in a study of OX40 agonist ivuxolimab in advanced cancers. Method: immunoSEQ multiplex PCR; TCRdb's copy keeps in-frame clones and lacks some. The profile shows some 70,000 clones, about 89% of them singletons. Sequences were derived from CD4+ or CD8+ T cells sorted from blood, sampled in a trial of the OX40 agonist ivuxolimab. The receptors here all came from an adult with an advanced solid tumor such as melanoma, head and neck, liver or kidney cancer. CDR3s include the opening cysteine and the closing phenylalanine or tryptophan. The D gene is left open where the match is weak. Clone size is shown for a subset of rows, as once, few, many or a class of expanded clone.

J: TRBJ1-2; D: TRBD1; V: TRBV6-6; size: .; DNA: TGTGCCAGCAGTTACTCATCCGGGACAGAGAATGGCTACACCTTC; CDR3: CASSYSSGTENGYTF
J: TRBJ2-5; D: TRBD2; V: TRBV7-2; size: .; DNA: TGTGCCAGCAGCTTAATTGCGCTAGCGGGGGTAGAGACCCAGTACTTC; CDR3: CASSLIALAGVETQYF
J: TRBJ2-7; D: .; V: TRBV7-3; size: .; DNA: TGTGCCAGCAGCTTATGGCAGGGAGACTACGAGCAGTACTTC; CDR3: CASSLWQGDYEQYF
J: TRBJ1-6; D: .; V: TRBV9; size: .; DNA: TGTGCCAGCAGCGGGCAGGGCAATAATTCACCCCTCCACTTT; CDR3: CASSGQGNNSPLHF
J: TRBJ2-5; D: TRBD2; V: TRBV2; size: .; DNA: TGTGCCAGAGGAGGGAGCGGGGGGTACCGGGAGACCCAGTACTTC; CDR3: CARGGSGGYRETQYF
J: TRBJ2-7; D: TRBD2; V: TRBV11-3; size: .; DNA: TGTGCCAGCAGCTTAGCGGCTAGCGGCTACTACGAGCAGTACTTC; CDR3: CASSLAASGYYEQYF
J: TRBJ2-3; D: .; V: TRBV11-2; size: .; DNA: TGTGCCAGCAGCTTATTTTTAAGTTTCTCCTCTAGCACAGATACGCAGTATTTT; CDR3: CASSLFLSFSSSTDTQYF
J: TRBJ1-1; D: .; V: TRBV7-6; size: .; DNA: TGTGCCAGCAGCTTAGAGGGTGGGGGAGGTCTAGTCACTGAAGCTTTCTTT; CDR3: CASSLEGGGGLVTEAFF
J: TRBJ2-7; D: .; V: TRBV28; size: .; DNA: TGTGCCAGCAGTAGCTTCGGGACTTCGACCTACGAGCAGTACTTC; CDR3: CASSSFGTSTYEQYF
J: TRBJ2-7; D: .; V: TRBV7-2; size: .; DNA: TGTGCCAGCAGCTTTCTGGGACGTCTCCCTTACGAGCAGTACTTC; CDR3: CASSFLGRLPYEQYF
J: TRBJ2-2; D: .; V: TRBV11-3; size: .; DNA: TGTGCCAGCAGCTTAGGAAGCCCGGCCACCGGGGAGCTGTTTTTT; CDR3: CASSLGSPATGELFF
J: TRBJ2-3; D: .; V: TRBV19; size: .; DNA: TGTGCCAGTCTTCGGCAGGGGTCTAAAGATACGCAGTATTTT; CDR3: CASLRQGSKDTQYF
J: TRBJ2-3; D: .; V: TRBV6-1; size: .; DNA: TGTGCCAGCAGTGAGTTGGCTTTGGGGGGCACAGATACGCAGTATTTT; CDR3: CASSELALGGTDTQYF
J: TRBJ1-1; D: .; V: TRBV5-1; size: .; DNA: TGCGCCAGCAGCTTCGGGTGGGGCACTGAAGCTTTCTTT; CDR3: CASSFGWGTEAFF
J: TRBJ2-1; D: .; V: TRBV28; size: .; DNA: TGTGCCAGCAGCGCCACTCGGGAGAGTCTAAATGAGCAGTTCTTC; CDR3: CASSATRESLNEQFF
J: TRBJ2-6; D: TRBD1; V: TRBV4-1; size: .; DNA: TGCGCCAGCAGCCAACCCACGGTGGGACAGGGATCTGGGGCCAACGTCCTGACTTTC; CDR3: CASSQPTVGQGSGANVLTF
J: TRBJ2-7; D: .; V: TRBV7-2; size: .; DNA: TGTGCCAGCAGCTTAGGAGCCTTCAGGCGATTCAGTACGAGGCAGTACTTC; CDR3: CASSLGAFRRFSTRQYF
J: TRBJ2-3; D: .; V: TRBV7-2; size: few; DNA: TGTGCCAGCAGCTTCCAGAGAGGCAGGGGAGATACGCAGTATTTT; CDR3: CASSFQRGRGDTQYF
J: TRBJ2-5; D: TRBD2; V: TRBV11-3; size: .; DNA: TGTGCCAGCAGCTTAGGTAGCGGGTGGGGAGAAGAGACCCAGTACTTC; CDR3: CASSLGSGWGEETQYF
J: TRBJ1-4; D: .; V: TRBV21-1; size: once; DNA: TGTGCCAGCAGCAAAGATGAAAAACTGTTTTTT; CDR3: CASSKDEKLFF
J: TRBJ2-1; D: TRBD2; V: TRBV6-1; size: .; DNA: TGTGCCAGCAGTGAAGAGACTAGCTTCAATGAGCAGTTCTTC; CDR3: CASSEETSFNEQFF
J: TRBJ2-3; D: .; V: TRBV18; size: .; DNA: TGTGCCAGCTCACAGAGGGACACAGATACGCAGTATTTT; CDR3: CASSQRDTDTQYF
J: TRBJ2-2; D: .; V: TRBV5-1; size: .; DNA: TGCGCCAGCAGCTTGGGACCTTACTCGGGCACCGGGGAGCTGTTTTTT; CDR3: CASSLGPYSGTGELFF
J: TRBJ2-7; D: .; V: TRBV11-3; size: .; DNA: TGTGCCAGCAGCGATATCTACGAGCAGTACTTC; CDR3: CASSDIYEQYF
J: TRBJ2-1; D: .; V: TRBV5-4; size: .; DNA: TGTGCCAGCAGCTTCGACAGCAATGAGCAGTTCTTC; CDR3: CASSFDSNEQFF
J: TRBJ2-7; D: TRBD2; V: TRBV7-2; size: .; DNA: TGTGCCAGCAGCTTGGCGGGGGGGGCTCACAACGAGCAGTACTTC; CDR3: CASSLAGGAHNEQYF
J: TRBJ1-1; D: .; V: TRBV19; size: .; DNA: TGTGCCAGTAGTAACGCGGTCGCTTTCTTT; CDR3: CASSNAVAFF
J: TRBJ1-3; D: TRBD1; V: TRBV5-1; size: .; DNA: TGCGCCAGCAGCGCTGGGACAGGGGGCTCTGGAAACACCATATATTTT; CDR3: CASSAGTGGSGNTIYF
J: TRBJ2-5; D: TRBD2; V: TRBV9; size: .; DNA: TGTGCCAGCAGCGTCGGACTAGCGGAAGAGACCCAGTACTTC; CDR3: CASSVGLAEETQYF
J: TRBJ1-1; D: TRBD1; V: TRBV29-1; size: .; DNA: TGCAGCGTTCGATTCGGACAGGGCCGGGATTTCTTT; CDR3: CSVRFGQGRDFF
J: TRBJ2-2; D: .; V: TRBV2; size: .; DNA: TGTGCCGCCAGACAGGATTCGAACACCGGGGAGCTGTTTTTT; CDR3: CAARQDSNTGELFF
J: TRBJ2-3; D: TRBD1; V: TRBV11-3; size: .; DNA: TGTGCCACCGAGACCGGGGACAGGGCTTATAGCACAGATACGCAGTATTTT; CDR3: CATETGDRAYSTDTQYF
J: TRBJ1-2; D: .; V: TRBV28; size: .; DNA: TGTGCCAGCAGTTTCGGGGCAGGGGATCTTAACTATGGCTACACCTTC; CDR3: CASSFGAGDLNYGYTF
J: TRBJ2-5; D: TRBD2; V: TRBV4-2; size: .; DNA: TGTGCCAGCAGCCAAGGGACTAGCGGGGGGGCTAAAGAGGAGACCCAGTACTTC; CDR3: CASSQGTSGGAKEETQYF
J: TRBJ1-2; D: .; V: TRBV30; size: .; DNA: TGTGCCTGCGGACGGGCTAACTATGGCTACACCTTC; CDR3: CACGRANYGYTF
J: TRBJ1-2; D: .; V: TRBV10-1; size: .; DNA: TGCGCCAGCAGTGGAACAGGATATGGCTACACCTTC; CDR3: CASSGTGYGYTF
J: TRBJ2-2; D: TRBD2; V: TRBV5-4; size: .; DNA: TGTGCCAGCAGCTTGGGTGGACTAGCGGGGGTTAACACCGGGGAGCTGTTTTTT; CDR3: CASSLGGLAGVNTGELFF
J: TRBJ2-2; D: TRBD2; V: TRBV7-6; size: .; DNA: TGTGCCAGCAGCTTAGCGCGGCGGGGGACCGGGGAGCTGTTTTTT; CDR3: CASSLARRGTGELFF
J: TRBJ1-1; D: .; V: TRBV11-2; size: once; DNA: TGTGCCAGCAGCGCGGTGAGGGGGAACACTGAAGCTTTCTTT; CDR3: CASSAVRGNTEAFF
J: TRBJ2-3; D: TRBD2; V: TRBV28; size: .; DNA: TGTGCCAGCAGTTTATCGCCTAGCGGGAGCACAGATACGCAGTATTTT; CDR3: CASSLSPSGSTDTQYF
J: TRBJ2-3; D: TRBD2; V: TRBV6-1; size: .; DNA: TGTGCCAGCACGGGGCGGGGGGCAGGAGATACGCAGTATTTT; CDR3: CASTGRGAGDTQYF
J: TRBJ2-2; D: TRBD2; V: TRBV4-1; size: .; DNA: TGCGCCAGCAGCCACCTCGGGAGGGGGTCCGGGGAGCTGTTTTTT; CDR3: CASSHLGRGSGELFF
J: TRBJ2-5; D: TRBD2; V: TRBV18; size: once; DNA: TGTGCCAGCTCCTTAGCGGGGGGACCAACGTACCAAGAGACCCAGTACTTC; CDR3: CASSLAGGPTYQETQYF
J: TRBJ2-5; D: TRBD2; V: TRBV2; size: .; DNA: TGTGCCAGCACGTTTTCTAGCGGGCAAGAGACCCAGTACTTC; CDR3: CASTFSSGQETQYF
J: TRBJ2-1; D: .; V: TRBV7-9; size: .; DNA: TGTGCCAGCAGCTTAGATGGCCCGACGACAAGCTCCTACAATGAGCAGTTCTTC; CDR3: CASSLDGPTTSSYNEQFF
J: TRBJ2-7; D: TRBD2; V: TRBV5-1; size: .; DNA: TGCGCCAGCAGCTTGGCCGGCGGGAGTGGCGAGCAGTACTTC; CDR3: CASSLAGGSGEQYF
J: TRBJ2-5; D: TRBD2; V: TRBV6-5; size: .; DNA: TGTGCCAGCATCCAACACGGGGGGGGCCAAGAGACCCAGTACTTC; CDR3: CASIQHGGGQETQYF
J: TRBJ1-2; D: .; V: TRBV5-4; size: .; DNA: TGTGCCAGCAGCGAGGACAAGGTCTATGGCTACACCTTC; CDR3: CASSEDKVYGYTF